This T cell receptor beta chain was recovered during a study of cytomegalovirus exposure and HLA in healthy donors. Study at large: The approximately 120 validation repertoires used the same platform as the 550 to 850 first-cohort repertoires (as reported by a later analysis). Study results and limitations: Cytomegalovirus association was assigned to about 150 TCR beta chains. Under in vitro conditions, a few CMV-associated chains were confirmed as specific for CMV antigens.

About this clone itself: Its antigen is not identified.

Sequenced by immunoSEQ multiplex PCR; TCRdb stores in-frame clones only, minus some. The table has about 110,000 clones, 88% seen once. The CDR3 sequence is 14 residues long. Trimming removed 4 bases from V and 4 bases from J; junction bases left unmatched: 5. Germline CDR1 is SNHLY and CDR2 is FYNNEI. The chain uses TRBV2 and TRBJ1-2, with TRBD1 matching 8 bases. This sequence was found in a woman in her 30s in good health and CMV-seropositive. Sample: PBMCs. CDR3 protein: CASSVDRGGYGYTF. CDR3 in DNA: TGTGCCAGCAGTGTTGACAGGGGCGGCTATGGCTACACCTTC. The variable domain in full, with the rest retrieved from reference TRBV2 and TRBJ1-2, is EPEVTQTPSHQVTQMGQEVILRCVPISNHLYFYWYRQILGQKVEFLVSFYNNEISEKSEIFDDQFSVERPDGSNFTLKIRSTKLEDSAMYFCASSVDRGGYGYTFGSGTRLTVV.